Each of the 6 T cell receptor beta chains below was sequenced from the same sample in a study of technical replicates of blood from a few donors. The assay was immunoSEQ multiplex PCR, and TCRdb's table has in-frame clones only and misses some. The sample holds some 70,000 clones, 95% to 97% seen once. Sequencing was performed on T cells isolated from PBMCs. These receptors were obtained from a human donor in good health.

J is TRBJ2-7 and V is TRBV6-1; TRBD2 matches 9 bases. The V and J ends lost 2 bases and 5 bases, in that order; junction bases with no gene match: 13. The CDR3 is 17 amino acids. Germline CDR1 MNHNS, CDR2 SASEGT. CDR3 in DNA: TGTGCCAGCAGTGAATTCGGATCCAGCGGGAGGATCAACGAGCAGTACTTC. Translating it yields CASSEFGSSGRINEQYF.

A word on this clone: The limits of the CDR3 on the DNA are not certain, so only TCRdb's listed CDR3 is given. The rearrangement links TRBV30 to TRBJ2-3; no check of the table's D call, TRBD1, against the DNA was made. A total of 15 residues make up the CDR3, ends included. Germline CDR1 reads GTSNPN; CDR2 reads SVGIG (reference sequence). Here the CDR3 reads CAWSETPSVPDTQYF.

The rearrangement links TRBV19 to TRBJ2-2; 14 bases agree with TRBD2. J was trimmed by 2 bases and V by 3 bases; bases with no gene match: 8. The V gene's germline CDR1 is LNHDA and CDR2 SQIVND (reference sequence). This CDR3 has 19 amino acids. The CDR3 nucleotides are TGTGCCAGTAGTATCATAGGACTAGCGGGAGGACCAAACACCGGGGAGCTGTTTTTT. This translates into CASSIIGLAGGPNTGELFF.

The CDR3 DNA reads as TGCGCCAGCAGTGAGTTTGGTAGCGGGAACACCGGGGAGCTGTTTTTT. Protein sequence: CASSEFGSGNTGELFF. This chain uses TRBV10-2 with TRBJ2-2, with D possibly being TRBD2 (6 bases). V dropped 1 base and J dropped 1 base, with 10 bases sitting between them. Germline V lookup: CDR1 WSHSY, CDR2 SAAADI. This CDR3 region has 16 residues.

This clone occurred once. The junction differs from germline at one of its ends, possibly a read error. This chain uses TRBV7-2 with TRBJ2-5; possible D gene TRBD1, 6 bases. CDR3 length equals 12 residues. The germline V gene encodes CDR1 SGHTA and CDR2 FQGNSA. The DNA for the CDR3 is TGTGCCAGCACCTCAGGGGTAATTTCACTGGACTTC. Protein sequence: CASTSGVISLDF.

The chain employs TRBV6-1 and TRBJ1-2, with D perhaps TRBD1 (5 bases). Germline V gene data show CDR1 as MNHNS and CDR2 as SASEGT. The germline V and J ends were trimmed by 8 bases and 4 bases, with 17 bases remaining between them. This CDR3 has 14 residues. Here the CDR3 reads CASGYAGTLYGYTF. The CDR3 nucleotides read TGTGCCAGCGGATATGCCGGGACTCTCTATGGCTACACCTTC.